This is a list of T cell receptor beta chains from one sample in a study of tumor-infiltrating lymphocytes in primary liver carcinoma. TCRdb reanalysed the multiplex PCR reads using MiXCR and keeps one entry per CDR3 protein. The sample lists 250,000 to 350,000 distinct CDR3 sequences; almost 60% were seen once. The sample consisted of peripheral blood. The receptors were sampled from a woman aged 30 to 39 with primary liver carcinoma and hepatitis B virus infection. Both conserved end residues are part of each CDR3. A D gene is named only where the DNA matches it firmly. Clone size is stated in some rows and not others, as once, few, many or a class when expanded.

j_gene | v_gene | d_gene | abundance | CDR3nt | CDR3aa
TRBJ2-7 | TRBV11-3 | - | many | TGTGCCAGCAGTCTGATGGGGGCCGTATCCTACGAGCAGTACTTC | CASSLMGAVSYEQYF
TRBJ2-3 | TRBV6-6 | TRBD1 | many | TGTGCCAGCAGTTACGGACAGGGGGCGGTTACGCAGTATTTT | CASSYGQGAVTQYF
TRBJ1-1 | TRBV5-6 | TRBD1 | few | TGTGCCAGCAGCTTGGCCGGGACAGGAATGAACACTGAAGCTTTCTTT | CASSLAGTGMNTEAFF
TRBJ1-1 | TRBV13 | - | few | TGTGCCAGCAGCCCCCCTGGACCGAGGGTCGAGGAAGCTTTCTTT | CASSPPGPRVEEAFF
TRBJ1-1 | TRBV11-2 | - | - | TGTGCCAGCAGCCCAACGAACACTGGAGCTATCTTT | CASSPTNTGAIF
TRBJ2-1 | TRBV12-3/TRBV12-4 | TRBD2 | - | TGTGCCAGCAGTCAATCAGCGGGATCCCAAGTAAAGTTCTTC | CASSQSAGSQVKFF
TRBJ2-1 | TRBV12-3/TRBV12-4 | TRBD2 | - | TGTGCCAGCAGTGACCCGGGTCTAGCGGGAGGGTACGATGAGCAGTTCTTC | CASSDPGLAGGYDEQFF
TRBJ1-2 | TRBV29-1 | - | many | TGCAGCGTTGAAGATCGATGGGCTGACGGCTACACCTTC | CSVEDRWADGYTF
TRBJ1-1 | TRBV6-6 | TRBD1 | - | TGTGCCAGCAGTTTGACAGGGGGCTTGGCTGAAGCTTTCTTT | CASSLTGGLAEAFF
TRBJ2-1 | TRBV7-9 | - | few | TGTGCCAGCAGCTTAGAGTTAACTGAGCAGTTCTTC | CASSLELTEQFF
TRBJ2-7 | TRBV11-2 | - | - | TGTGCCAGCAGCGGACCGACCGGGGCACGAGTAAAGGACGAGCAGTACTTC | CASSGPTGARVKDEQYF
TRBJ2-1 | TRBV29-1 | - | - | TGCAACGCCGCCCCGGATGCTTCGAATGAGCAGTTCTTC | CNAAPDASNEQFF
TRBJ1-1 | TRBV29-1 | - | - | TGCAGCGCCCCCGGAGGGACTGAAGCTTTCTTT | CSAPGGTEAFF
TRBJ2-3 | TRBV12-3/TRBV12-4 | - | - | TGTGCCAGCAGTTTTGGTCGTAGCACAGATATGCAATTTTTT | CASSFGRSTDMQFF
TRBJ1-5 | TRBV12-3/TRBV12-4 | - | many | TGTGCCAGCAGCAGAAATGTTCAGCCCCAGCATTTT | CASSRNVQPQHF
TRBJ2-3 | TRBV11-2 | - | - | TGTACCAGCAGCCCCCGAATACAAGCAGGAGGGCCCACAGATACGCAGTATTTT | CTSSPRIQAGGPTDTQYF
TRBJ2-3 | TRBV4-1 | - | - | TGCGCCAGCAGCCAAAGGCTTGCCGGAACAGATAAGCAGTATTTT | CASSQRLAGTDKQYF
TRBJ1-2 | TRBV6-2/TRBV6-3 | - | few | TGTGCCAGCAGTTTAAGTGAGCGTGGATTAGATGGCTACACCTTC | CASSLSERGLDGYTF
TRBJ2-3 | TRBV24-1 | - | - | TGTGCCACCAGTGATGCCGGGGCCCATCGGGATACGCAGTATTTT | CATSDAGAHRDTQYF
TRBJ2-5 | TRBV6-1 | TRBD2 | once | TGTGCCAGCAGTGGACTAGCGGGAGGGAAAGAGACCCAGTACTTC | CASSGLAGGKETQYF
TRBJ2-3 | TRBV30 | - | once | TGTGCCTGGAGTGTTGAGGGAGATACGCAGTATTTT | CAWSVEGDTQYF
TRBJ2-3 | TRBV12-5 | - | - | TGTGCTAGTGGTGACGGGACGTTCACAGATGCGCAGTATTTT | CASGDGTFTDAQYF
TRBJ1-6 | TRBV11-2 | - | - | TGTGCCAGCAGCCACAGAGAACCCGAGAGCTCCTATAATTCACCGCTCCACTTT | CASSHREPESSYNSPLHF
TRBJ1-5 | TRBV6-1 | - | - | TGTGCCAGCAGTGAAAGCGTAGGGTATGGCAATCAGCCCCAGCATTTT | CASSESVGYGNQPQHF
TRBJ2-4 | TRBV29-1 | - | many | TGCAGCGTTGGTTCAGCCGCCAAAAACATTCAGTACTTC | CSVGSAAKNIQYF
TRBJ2-3 | TRBV5-1 | TRBD2 | once | TGCGCCAGCAGACGGGGGGGGCCTACCACAGATACGCAGTATTTT | CASRRGGPTTDTQYF
TRBJ2-2 | TRBV14 | - | - | TGTGCCAGCAGCCAAGAAAGAAGCACCGGGGTGCTGTTTTTT | CASSQERSTGVLFF
TRBJ1-4 | TRBV4-1 | - | few | TGCGTCAGCAGCCAACGGGGGAATGGAAATGAAAAACTGTTTTTT | CVSSQRGNGNEKLFF
TRBJ2-1 | TRBV5-5 | - | once | TGTGCCAGCAGCTTGAGGGTAGGCAGGGGCCCTATGAATGAGCAGTTCTTC | CASSLRVGRGPMNEQFF
TRBJ1-2 | TRBV7-9 | - | - | TGTGCCAGCAGCTTAGTAGGGACCTATGGCTACACCTTC | CASSLVGTYGYTF
TRBJ1-3 | TRBV7-9 | - | - | TGTGCCAGCAGCCAGAGCTCCGGAAACACCATATATTTT | CASSQSSGNTIYF
TRBJ2-3 | TRBV6-1 | - | - | TGTGCCAGCAGTATGACGCCTCGGGATACGCAGTATTTT | CASSMTPRDTQYF
TRBJ1-1 | TRBV28 | - | few | TGTGCCGGCGCTCGGATGTGGAGTACTGAAGCTTTCTTT | CAGARMWSTEAFF
TRBJ1-5 | TRBV4-2 | - | many | TGTGCCAGCAGCCAAGGGGGGGCGTCGGATCAGCCCCAGCATTTT | CASSQGGASDQPQHF
TRBJ2-5 | TRBV4-3 | - | many | TGCGCCAGCAGCCAAGATTGGGGGGAGGCGTTTCAAGAGACCCAGTACTTC | CASSQDWGEAFQETQYF
TRBJ1-6 | TRBV5-6 | - | - | TGTGCCAGCAGCTCTGACAGGAGCTCCTATAATTCACCCCTCCACTTT | CASSSDRSSYNSPLHF
TRBJ1-2 | TRBV4-1 | - | many | TGCGCCAGCAGCCAAGAGGCCGGCGACTATGGCTACACCTTC | CASSQEAGDYGYTF
TRBJ2-3 | TRBV29-1 | - | - | TGCAGCGTGGTACAGGGAGCCACATATACGCAGTATTTT | CSVVQGATYTQYF
TRBJ2-1 | TRBV12-5 | TRBD2 | - | TGTTCTAGTGGTTTGGCTAAGTCCAGCGGGGGATACAATGAGCAGTTCTTC | CSSGLAKSSGGYNEQFF
TRBJ2-7 | TRBV7-9 | - | few | TGTGGGGTCCAGGGAGCGCGCTCCTACGAGCAGTACTTC | CGVQGARSYEQYF
TRBJ1-6 | TRBV28 | - | once | TGTGCCAGCAGGGCCGGACTTACCAATTCACCCCTCCACTTT | CASRAGLTNSPLHF
TRBJ2-3 | TRBV7-9 | - | few | TGTGCCAGCACCACCACCCCGGAGCAGTATTTT | CASTTTPEQYF
TRBJ2-6 | TRBV29-1 | - | - | - | CSVAGGSVANVLTF
TRBJ2-3 | TRBV10-3 | - | - | TGTGCCATCAGTGTCGATGGATCTAGCACGGATACGCAGTATTTT | CAISVDGSSTDTQYF
TRBJ2-3 | TRBV29-1 | TRBD2 | many | TGCAGCGTTGCACCGGGGGGGACAGATACGCAGTATTTT | CSVAPGGTDTQYF
TRBJ2-1 | TRBV5-6 | - | many | TGTGCCAGCAGCGTCGGATCAGGAAGGGGCAATGAGCAGTTCTTC | CASSVGSGRGNEQFF
TRBJ2-3 | TRBV12-3/TRBV12-4 | - | many | TGTGCCAGCTGCCAGAGGACTTGGGATACGCAGTATTTT | CASCQRTWDTQYF
TRBJ1-5 | TRBV7-8 | - | - | TGTGCCAGGAGCTTAGGGACGAATCAGCCCCAGCATTTT | CARSLGTNQPQHF
TRBJ2-2 | TRBV5-4 | - | - | TGTGCCGCCGGCGGACGGGATGGCCGTACCGGGGAGCTGTTTTTT | CAAGGRDGRTGELFF
TRBJ2-5 | TRBV7-8 | - | - | TGTGCCAGCAGCTTAGTAGACCCCCACCAAGAGACCCAGTACTTC | CASSLVDPHQETQYF
TRBJ2-5 | TRBV7-9 | - | - | TGTGCCAGCAGCTTAGGGGGGGCGAACCGGGAGACCCAGTACTTC | CASSLGGANRETQYF
TRBJ2-7 | TRBV11-1 | TRBD2 | - | TGTGCCAGCGGCTTTAGGACTAGCGGGACTGATAGAGGGATGCGGCAGTACTTC | CASGFRTSGTDRGMRQYF
TRBJ1-2 | TRBV6-2/TRBV6-3 | TRBD1 | - | TGTGCCAGCAGTCGAAGGGGACAGGGATTCGACTCTAAGAAAAACTATGGCTACACCTTC | CASSRRGQGFDSKKNYGYTF